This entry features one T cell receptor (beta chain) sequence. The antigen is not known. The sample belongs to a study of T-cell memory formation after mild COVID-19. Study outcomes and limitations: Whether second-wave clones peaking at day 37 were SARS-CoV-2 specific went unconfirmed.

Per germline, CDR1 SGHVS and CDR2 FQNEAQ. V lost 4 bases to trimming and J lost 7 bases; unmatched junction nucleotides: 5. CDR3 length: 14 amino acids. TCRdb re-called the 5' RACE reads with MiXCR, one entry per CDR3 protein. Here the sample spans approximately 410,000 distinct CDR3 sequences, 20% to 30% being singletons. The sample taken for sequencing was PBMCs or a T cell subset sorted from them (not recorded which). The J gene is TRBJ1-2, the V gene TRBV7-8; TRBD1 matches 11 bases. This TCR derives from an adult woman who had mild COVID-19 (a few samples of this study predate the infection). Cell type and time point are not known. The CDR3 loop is CASSSDRGLGGYTF. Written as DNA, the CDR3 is TGTGCCAGCAGCTCGGACAGGGGGCTCGGTGGCTACACCTTC.